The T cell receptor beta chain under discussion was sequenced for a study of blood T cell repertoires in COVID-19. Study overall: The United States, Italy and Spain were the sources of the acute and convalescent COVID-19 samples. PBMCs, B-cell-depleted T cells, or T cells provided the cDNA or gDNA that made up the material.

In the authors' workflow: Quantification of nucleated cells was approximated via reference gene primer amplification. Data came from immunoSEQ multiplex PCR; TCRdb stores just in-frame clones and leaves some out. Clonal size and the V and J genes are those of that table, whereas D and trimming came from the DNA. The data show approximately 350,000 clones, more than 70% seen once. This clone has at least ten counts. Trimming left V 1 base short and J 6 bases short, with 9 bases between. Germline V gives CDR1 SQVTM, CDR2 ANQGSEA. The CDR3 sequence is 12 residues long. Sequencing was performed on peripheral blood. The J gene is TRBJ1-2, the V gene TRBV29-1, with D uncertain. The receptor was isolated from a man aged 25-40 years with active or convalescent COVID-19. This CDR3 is CSVEVKTHGYTF. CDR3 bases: TGCAGCGTTGAAGTGAAAACACATGGCTACACCTTC.